A single sample gave rise to the 19 T cell receptor beta chains below, sequenced in a study of blood T cell repertoires in COVID-19. TCRdb's copy holds only in-frame clones and misses some; the assay was immunoSEQ multiplex PCR. Among approximately 36,000 clones listed, just under 75% were seen once. The sequencing sample was made of peripheral blood. These receptors were taken from a man between 65 and 85 years old with COVID-19, enrolled during active disease.

The V call is TRBV15, the J call TRBJ2-1, with 10 bases fitting TRBD2. Germline V CDR1 and CDR2: LNHNV, YYDKDF (reference sequence). V was pared by 0 bases and J by 4 bases, with 12 bases of the junction left unmatched. This CDR3 is built from 19 residues. The CDR3 here is CATSRDDASGSVPYNEQFF. The CDR3, as DNA: TGTGCCACCAGCAGAGATGATGCTAGCGGGAGCGTACCTTACAATGAGCAGTTCTTC. Combining the CDR3 with reference TRBV15 and TRBJ2-1 gives the whole variable domain DAMVIQNPRYQVTQFGKPVTLSCSQTLNHNVMYWYQQKSSQAPKLLFHYYDKDFNNEADTPDNFQSRRPNTSFCFLDIRSPGLGDTAMYLCATSRDDASGSVPYNEQFFGPGTRLTVL.

CDR3 nucleotides: TGTGCCAGCTCACCACGGGCATCTAATCAGCCCCAGCATTTT. Translated, it gives CASSPRASNQPQHF. The chain carries TRBV18 and TRBJ1-5; D unresolved. This CDR3 is 14 amino acids long. Looked up from germline, CDR1 is KGHSH and CDR2 is LQKENI. V lost 1 base to trimming and J lost 4 bases, with 8 bases between them.

This chain joins TRBV5-1 and TRBJ2-2; TRBD2 is a possible D gene (6 bases). Germline values: CDR1 SGHRS, CDR2 YFSETQ. This CDR3 is 15 amino acids long. The V and J ends lost 0 bases and 3 bases respectively, with 9 bases between them. CDR3 DNA: TGCGCCAGCAGCTTGGGACAGCGGGACACCGGGGAGCTGTTTTTT. Its translation: CASSLGQRDTGELFF.

The rearrangement uses TRBV29-1 and TRBJ1-2; 10 nucleotides match TRBD1. The germline V gene has CDR1 SQVTM and CDR2 ANQGSEA. Trimming cost V 7 bases and J 4 bases; bases outside gene matches: 3. This CDR3 has 12 residues. The CDR3: CSARQGAYGYTF. As DNA, the CDR3 is TGCAGCGCAAGACAGGGGGCCTATGGCTACACCTTC.

The chain couples TRBV27 to TRBJ1-2; possible D gene TRBD1, 5 bases. Germline V CDR1 and CDR2: MNHEY, SMNVEV (reference sequence). With 6 bases removed from V and 8 bases from J, the gap between germline ends came to 13 bases. CDR3 length: 12 amino acids. Here the CDR3 DNA reads TGTGCCAGCAGAAACTCAGGGCCCGGCTACACCTTC. Translated: CASRNSGPGYTF.

V usage is TRBV27 and J usage is TRBJ1-6, with 8 bases that match TRBD1. V shed 0 bases and J 10 bases; nucleotides not matched to a gene: 14. The CDR3 is 18 amino acids. Germline loops: CDR1 MNHEY, CDR2 SMNVEV (reference sequence). The CDR3 here is CASSLSRQGALPESPLHF. DNA of the CDR3: TGTGCCAGCAGTTTATCGAGGCAGGGGGCGCTTCCGGAATCACCCCTCCACTTT.

This chain uses TRBV6-5 with TRBJ1-2; tentatively, D is TRBD1 (5 bases). V lost 7 bases and J lost 4, with 13 bases in between. Germline-derived CDR1 and CDR2 are MNHEY and SVGAGI. The CDR3 is 13 residues long. The CDR3 here is CASTQSGGYGYTF. CDR3 nucleotides: TGTGCCAGCACCCAGTCGGGGGGCTATGGCTACACCTTC.

This clone was seen more than once but under ten times. The chain carries TRBV6-5 and TRBJ1-2; 8 bases agree with TRBD1. Unmatched junction bases numbered 8, after V lost 6 bases and J lost 2 bases. The CDR3 totals 15 residues. The germline V gene encodes CDR1 MNHEY and CDR2 SVGAGI. This CDR3 is CASRPGQGANYGYTF. CDR3 DNA: TGTGCCAGCAGACCTGGACAGGGAGCGAACTATGGCTACACCTTC.

This chain connects TRBV5-1 to TRBJ1-3; 7 bases are a match to TRBD1. V gave up 7 bases and J gave up 5 bases; unmatched junction bases: 9. From germline, CDR1 is SGHRS and CDR2 YFSETQ. This CDR3 comprises 14 residues. Written as DNA, the CDR3 is TGCGCCAGCGGATTACAGGGGAATAGAAACACCATATATTTT. Encoded protein: CASGLQGNRNTIYF.

The chain joins TRBV2 to TRBJ2-3; 9 bases agree with TRBD2. In germline, CDR1 is SNHLY, CDR2 FYNNEI. The CDR3 loop spans 15 amino acids. V gave up 6 bases and J gave up 2 bases; unmatched junction bases: 6. The CDR3 DNA sequence: TGTGCCAGCAGGAGGGGACTAGCCAACACAGATACGCAGTATTTT. As protein: CASRRGLANTDTQYF.

The rearrangement uses TRBV9 and TRBJ2-2; no definite D call. V was clipped by 3 bases and J by 5 bases, with 11 bases between them. This CDR3 spans 14 amino acids. Germline CDR1 SGDLS, CDR2 YYNGEE. The CDR3 DNA reads TGTGCCAGCAGCGCTCAACTTGAGACCGGGGAGCTGTTTTTT. Protein: CASSAQLETGELFF.

The chain uses TRBV5-1 and TRBJ2-7; TRBD1 might be the D (6 bases). The CDR3 is 15 residues long. Germline V gene lookup returns CDR1 SGHRS and CDR2 YFSETQ. V dropped 0 bases and J dropped 2 bases, with 12 bases sitting between them. Here the CDR3 DNA reads TGCGCCAGCAGCTTGGCCGGGCAGGGGACCTACGAGCAGTACTTC. Protein sequence: CASSLAGQGTYEQYF.

The rearrangement uses TRBV19 and TRBJ2-7, with D perhaps matching TRBD2 (5 bases). Trimming removed 4 bases from V and 5 bases from J, with 12 bases in between. CDR1 is LNHDA, CDR2 SQIVND, per germline (reference sequence). CDR3 size: 13 residues. The CDR3 nucleotides are TGTGCCAGTAGTACCGGGTGGGGAGACGAGCAGTACTTC. Protein sequence: CASSTGWGDEQYF. The whole variable domain, remainder taken from reference TRBV19 and TRBJ2-7, is DGGITQSPKYLFRKEGQNVTLSCEQNLNHDAMYWYRQDPGQGLRLIYYSQIVNDFQKGDIAEGYSVSREKKESFPLTVTSAQKNPTAFYLCASSTGWGDEQYFGPGTRLTVT.

The V call is TRBV10-3, the J call TRBJ1-1; D unresolved. The germline V and J ends were trimmed by 7 bases and 1 base, with 7 bases remaining between them. Germline lookup yields CDR1 ENHRY and CDR2 SYGVKD. The CDR3 contains 12 residues. CDR3 DNA sequence: TGTGCCATCAAGGAGGGGAACACTGAAGCTTTCTTT. Residues: CAIKEGNTEAFF.

V and J are TRBV6-5 and TRBJ2-7; 9 bases are shared with TRBD1. The CDR3 runs to 15 residues. Germline CDR1 MNHEY, CDR2 SVGAGI. The V gene end was trimmed by 4 bases and the J gene end by 4 bases; junction bases not matched to a gene: 8. CDR3 DNA: TGTGCCAGCAGTTTGGGACAGGGTGGAGGTTACGAGCAGTACTTC. The encoded protein is CASSLGQGGGYEQYF.

The CDR3 loop reads CAWKQGFGYTF. CDR3 sequence (DNA): TGTGCCTGGAAACAGGGGTTCGGCTACACCTTC. This chain links TRBV30 with TRBJ1-2; 7 bases line up with TRBD1. The CDR3 sequence is 11 residues long. Germline values: CDR1 GTSNPN, CDR2 SVGIG (reference sequence). V shed 4 bases, J shed 8 bases, and the junction held 4 bases outside the gene matches.

This chain uses TRBV11-2 with TRBJ2-5, with 14 bases fitting TRBD2. CDR1 is SGHAT, CDR2 FQNNGV, per germline. The CDR3 covers 17 residues. With V trimmed by 5 bases and J by 5 bases, 10 bases remained unmatched. The CDR3 region is CASSTGTSGRSGETQYF. The CDR3 DNA follows: TGTGCCAGCAGCACCGGGACTAGCGGGAGATCGGGGGAGACCCAGTACTTC.

V usage is TRBV10-2 and J usage is TRBJ1-3, with D perhaps matching TRBD1 (6 bases). From germline, CDR1 is WSHSY and CDR2 SAAADI. The CDR3 length is 16 residues. V lost 0 bases and J lost 0, with 9 bases in between. CDR3 residues: CASSESGGLSGNTIYF. CDR3 in DNA: TGCGCCAGCAGTGAGTCGGGGGGGCTCTCTGGAAACACCATATATTTT.

This clone was seen only a few times. V and J are TRBV2 and TRBJ2-3, with a tentative D call TRBD1 (6 bases). This CDR3 has 12 residues. CDR1 SNHLY and CDR2 FYNNEI come from the germline V gene. With 7 bases removed from V and 5 bases from J, the gap between germline ends came to 10 bases. Written as DNA, the CDR3 is TGTGCCAGCAATAGGGACAAAGATACGCAGTATTTT. Translated, it gives CASNRDKDTQYF.